This T cell receptor (beta chain) is from a study of blood T cell repertoires in COVID-19. Study-level background: In each case, the material was cDNA or gDNA derived from T cells, B-cell-depleted T cells, or PBMCs.

Assay used: immunoSEQ multiplex PCR; TCRdb lists only in-frame clones, some missing. The sample lists around 210,000 clones, 70% to 85% occurring once. The Seattle patients joined while their infection was active and were tracked longitudinally afterward. Worth noting for this clone: A read error may account for a junction end that differs from germline.

The TCR originated in an elderly woman with COVID-19, enrolled during active disease. The sequenced material came from peripheral blood.

The CDR3 loop reads CASRQVWTSGVYEQYF. In DNA form, the CDR3 reads TGCGCCAGCCGCCAAGTGTGGACTAGCGGGGTCTACGAGCAGTACTTC. The genes are TRBV4-1 and TRBJ2-7; TRBD2 aligns across 12 bases. The CDR3 runs 16 residues. Germline V gene sequence: CDR1 MGHRA, CDR2 YSYEKL.